Each of the 15 T cell receptor beta chains below was sequenced from the same sample in a study of control samples from healthy donors and cancer patients (dated by TCRdb to the early 2020s). The library was made by the immunoSEQ multiplex PCR assay. Here the immuneACCESS table is served through TCRdb, limited to in-frame sequences with V and J called. Missing clones are a known gap in these copies; in checked studies unresolved V genes cover under half, and the rest lacks a known reason. For this sample there are tens of thousands of clones; 90% appear just once. Jointly, the top ten make up approximately 6% of the sample. Sequenced: PBMCs. The source of these receptors is a man between 60 and 75 years old with colorectal cancer.

The rearrangement joins TRBV4-2 to TRBJ2-6, with a tentative D call TRBD1 (5 bases). The V end was cut by 1 base, the J end by 0 bases, with 10 bases between. CDR3 length equals 17 residues. Germline-derived CDR1 and CDR2 are LGHNA and YNFKEQ. DNA of the CDR3: TGTGCCAGCAGCCAAGGGGCACAGGTCTCTGGGGCCAACGTCCTGACTTTC. Protein: CASSQGAQVSGANVLTF.

This chain connects TRBV29-1 to TRBJ2-7; D is ambiguous. V gave up 7 bases and J gave up 2 bases, with 18 bases separating them. CDR3 length equals 14 residues. Germline-derived CDR1 and CDR2 are SQVTM and ANQGSEA. Here the CDR3 reads CSALPEWTTYEQYF. The CDR3 coding sequence is TGCAGCGCCCTTCCTGAGTGGACCACCTACGAGCAGTACTTC.

The J gene is TRBJ2-2, the V gene TRBV7-9; 8 nucleotides line up with TRBD2. The V gene end was trimmed by 7 bases and the J gene end by 4 bases; junction bases not matched to a gene: 5. CDR3 size: 14 residues. Per the germline V gene, CDR1 is SEHNR and CDR2 is FQNEAQ (reference sequence). CDR3 residues: CASTPLAGTGELFF. CDR3 nucleotide sequence: TGTGCCAGCACCCCCCTAGCGGGCACCGGGGAGCTGTTTTTT.

Points on this clone: The junction shows a germline mismatch at one end, possibly a read error. The V gene is TRBV20-1, the J gene TRBJ1-5, with D possibly TRBD1 on 6 matching bases. The CDR3 consists of 9 residues. Germline CDR1 reads DFQATT; CDR2 reads SNEGSKA (reference sequence). This CDR3 reads CSATAGTNF. The CDR3 coding sequence is TGCAGTGCTACGGCCGGGACAAATTTT.

The chain links TRBV12-5 to TRBJ2-1; 9 bases fit TRBD2. The CDR3 consists of 19 residues. Per the germline V gene, CDR1 is LGHNT and CDR2 is FRNRAP. Trimming removed 6 bases from V and 2 bases from J; junction bases left unmatched: 17. Here the CDR3 reads CASGYLPDGTSYTYNEQFF. DNA for the CDR3: TGTGCTAGTGGCTACCTACCAGACGGGACTAGCTACACCTACAATGAGCAGTTCTTC. The full variable domain, with the rest looked up from reference TRBV12-5 and TRBJ2-1, is DARVTQTPRHKVTEMGQEVTMRCQPILGHNTVFWYRQTMMQGLELLAYFRNRAPLDDSGMPKDRFSAEMPDATLATLKIQPSEPRDSAVYFCASGYLPDGTSYTYNEQFFGPGTRLTVL.

This rearrangement joins TRBV7-2 to TRBJ2-6; D is unresolved. CDR1 and CDR2 from the germline V gene are SGHTA and FQGNSA. The CDR3 covers 17 residues. The V and J ends lost 0 bases and 0 bases respectively, with 9 bases between them. For the CDR3, the DNA is TGTGCCAGCAGCTTAGCGGCCGGCAGCTCTGGGGCCAACGTCCTGACTTTC. Translation gives CASSLAAGSSGANVLTF.

This rearrangement joins TRBV13 to TRBJ2-7; D may correspond to TRBD1 or TRBD2 (5 bases each). V shed 4 bases and J shed 6 bases, with 13 bases lying between them. Germline V gives CDR1 PRHDT, CDR2 FYEKMQ (reference sequence). The CDR3 has 13 residues. The CDR3 bases are TGTGCCAGCAGCTCAACCCGGGGCCCCGAGCAGTACTTC. Translated, it gives CASSSTRGPEQYF.

The chain carries TRBV2 and TRBJ1-6, with a tentative D call TRBD1 (6 bases). Germline CDR1 is SNHLY and CDR2 is FYNNEI. The V and J ends lost 8 bases and 6 bases respectively, with 11 bases between them. There are 13 residues in the CDR3. This chain's CDR3 is CASRRTVNSPLHF. The CDR3 nucleotides are TGTGCCAGCCGCAGGACAGTTAATTCACCCCTCCACTTT.

The V and J genes are TRBV19 and TRBJ2-5, with 9 bases identical to TRBD2. V was pared by 1 base and J by 5 bases, with 8 bases of the junction left unmatched. The CDR3 loop spans 16 amino acids. Per germline, CDR1 LNHDA and CDR2 SQIVND (reference sequence). The CDR3 DNA reads TGTGCCAGTAGTATAGGTTGGCGGGGGGGCCGGGAGACCCAGTACTTC. Translating it yields CASSIGWRGGRETQYF.

This clone turned up a few times. The rearrangement uses TRBV7-8 and TRBJ1-5; weak D call: TRBD1 (5 bases). The germline V and J ends were trimmed by 5 bases and 4 bases, with 12 bases remaining between them. From germline, CDR1 is SGHVS and CDR2 FQNEAQ. The CDR3 loop spans 14 amino acids. CDR3 DNA sequence: TGTGCCAGCAGCGGGGACTTAAAAAATCAGCCCCAGCATTTT. Its protein is CASSGDLKNQPQHF.

The chain carries TRBV11-2 and TRBJ2-1; D is perhaps TRBD2 (6 bases). The CDR3 sequence is 14 residues long. Trimming took 2 bases from V and 7 from J, leaving 12 bases between them. Germline assignment: CDR1 SGHAT and CDR2 FQNNGV. The CDR3: CASSLLPSENEQFF. CDR3 DNA sequence: TGTGCCAGCAGCTTATTACCTAGCGAGAATGAGCAGTTCTTC.

This clone has only one observation. The rearrangement links TRBV2 to TRBJ2-3, with D tentatively TRBD2 (6 bases). Trimming stripped 8 bases from V and 4 bases from J, with 16 bases between. CDR1 is SNHLY and CDR2 is FYNNEI in the germline V gene. The CDR3 loop spans 14 amino acids. In DNA form, the CDR3 reads TGTGCCAGCCTGAGGGTGACTAGTGCAGATACGCAGTATTTT. This encodes CASLRVTSADTQYF.

Details on this clone: The junction differs from germline at one of its ends, possibly a read error. The same CDR3 is also encoded by other DNA sequences in this sample. V usage is TRBV2 and J usage is TRBJ2-3; unclear D gene. This CDR3 has 14 residues. Germline assignment: CDR1 SNHLY and CDR2 FYNNEI. The CDR3 DNA follows: TGTGCCAGCATGCACAGACTCTCCACAGATACACAGTATTTT. This gives the protein CASMHRLSTDTQYF.

Here the CDR3 DNA reads TGTGCCAGTAGTAGGGTAGAGGTTATTCAGCCCCAGCATTTT. Translation: CASSRVEVIQPQHF. The J gene is TRBJ1-5, the V gene TRBV19; D uncertain. The germline CDR1 and CDR2 sequences are LNHDA and SQIVND (reference sequence). Trimming left V 4 bases short and J 6 bases short, with 13 bases between. The length of the CDR3 is 14 residues.

This sequence joins TRBV7-3 and TRBJ2-3, with D tentatively TRBD1 or TRBD2 (5 bases each). Trimming removed 0 bases from V and 10 bases from J, with 17 bases in between. This CDR3 has 15 residues. CDR1 and CDR2 from the germline V gene are SGHTA and FQGTGA. Written as DNA, the CDR3 is TGTGCCAGCAGCTTAACCGCCGGGACGGCTAGTCCGCAGTATTTT. Its protein is CASSLTAGTASPQYF.